The present T cell receptor beta chain was sequenced within a study of blood T cells in healthy people across ages. Study outcomes and limitations: Relative to aged donors, long-lived donors carried more naive CD4+ cells and displayed higher diversity.

With regard to this clonotype: Its antigen remains unknown.

The authors ran a second PCR of about 6 to 11 cycles using a sample-barcoded 5' primer and a J-beta primer mix. TCRdb reanalysed the 5' RACE reads using MiXCR and keeps one entry per CDR3 protein. The repertoire holds roughly 1.9 million distinct CDR3 sequences, with more than 35% as singletons. V was cut by 6 bases and J by 5 bases, with 17 bases left in between. This CDR3 comprises 15 residues. The source material was blood. The rearrangement joins TRBV12-3 or TRBV12-4 to TRBJ1-5; maybe TRBD1 (5 bases). This clonotype originated in a human donor in good health. CDR3 coding DNA: TGTGCCAGCAGGATGGAGGTTTCGGGGCATCAGCCCCAGCATTTT. As protein: CASRMEVSGHQPQHF.